The 8 T cell receptor beta chains below were found in one sample sequenced in a study of blood T cell repertoires in COVID-19. Using immunoSEQ multiplex PCR, the repertoire was profiled, and TCRdb retains in-frame clones only, with some absent. The data contain 390,000 or so clones, more than 75% of them seen just once; the ten biggest clones take up roughly a tenth. Sequencing was carried out using PBMCs or T cells enriched from blood (not recorded which). The receptor source for this set is a woman in her forties or fifties who had recovered from COVID-19.

The V and J genes are TRBV2 and TRBJ2-6, with a weak D call TRBD1 (5 bases). Germline V gives CDR1 SNHLY, CDR2 FYNNEI. V lost 4 bases and J lost 0, with 13 bases in between. This CDR3 region has 17 residues. The CDR3 protein is CASSGPDTGSGANVLTF. In DNA form, the CDR3 reads TGTGCCAGCAGTGGGCCGGACACTGGCTCTGGGGCCAACGTCCTGACTTTC.

The J gene is TRBJ1-1, the V gene TRBV5-1; D might be TRBD1 (6 bases). Trimming left V 2 bases short and J 1 base short, with 9 bases between. The CDR3 is 14 amino acids. Germline V lookup: CDR1 SGHRS, CDR2 YFSETQ. This chain's CDR3 is CASSLNRENTEAFF. CDR3 in DNA: TGCGCCAGCAGCTTAAACAGGGAGAACACTGAAGCTTTCTTT.

This chain links TRBV18 with TRBJ1-6; D is uncertain. This CDR3 has 14 amino acids. The V end was cut by 4 bases, the J end by 8 bases, with 12 bases between. Germline CDR1 KGHSH, CDR2 LQKENI. This CDR3 is CASSQTIPYSPLHF. CDR3 nucleotides: TGTGCCAGCTCACAGACAATCCCGTATTCACCCCTCCACTTT.

The CDR3 DNA reads as TGTGCCAGCAGTCGCCCCGCGGCCACTGAAGCTTTCTTT. This encodes CASSRPAATEAFF. This chain joins TRBV6-5 and TRBJ1-1; unclear D gene. The germline gives CDR1 MNHEY, CDR2 SVGAGI. The CDR3 consists of 13 residues. With 5 bases removed from V and 4 bases from J, the gap between germline ends came to 11 bases.

This chain links TRBV19 with TRBJ1-2; D possibly corresponds to TRBD1 (6 bases). Germline V gene sequence: CDR1 LNHDA, CDR2 SQIVND (reference sequence). Trimming shortened V by 4 bases and J by 4 bases, and 10 bases separated the two germline ends. CDR3 length equals 13 residues. The DNA for the CDR3 is TGTGCCAGTAGTAAAGCCAGGGGCTATGGCTACACCTTC. Its translation is CASSKARGYGYTF. Using reference TRBV19 and TRBJ1-2 for the parts outside the CDR3, the full variable domain is DGGITQSPKYLFRKEGQNVTLSCEQNLNHDAMYWYRQDPGQGLRLIYYSQIVNDFQKGDIAEGYSVSREKKESFPLTVTSAQKNPTAFYLCASSKARGYGYTFGSGTRLTVV.

The J gene is TRBJ1-2, the V gene TRBV7-9, with D possibly being TRBD1 (5 bases). With 5 bases removed from V and 3 bases from J, the gap between germline ends came to 13 bases. The germline V gene has CDR1 SEHNR and CDR2 FQNEAQ (reference sequence). The CDR3 length is 14 residues. The CDR3 loop reads CASSPGILDYGYTF. In DNA form, the CDR3 reads TGTGCCAGCAGCCCAGGGATCCTAGACTATGGCTACACCTTC. Complete variable domain (other parts from reference TRBV7-9 and TRBJ1-2): DTGVSQNPRHKITKRGQNVTFRCDPISEHNRLYWYRQTLGQGPEFLTYFQNEAQLEKSRLLSDRFSAERPKGSFSTLEIQRTEQGDSAMYLCASSPGILDYGYTFGSGTRLTVV.

To note about this clone: This sample includes further DNA sequences coding for the same CDR3. This chain joins TRBV28 and TRBJ2-7, with D tentatively TRBD2 (5 bases). This CDR3 contains 12 residues. The V end lost 6 bases, the J end lost 4 bases, and 10 bases lay between the germline ends. Germline CDR1 is MDHEN and CDR2 is SYDVKM. CDR3 loop: CASSLLGYEQYF. CDR3 coding DNA: TGTGCCAGCAGCCTACTAGGTTACGAGCAGTACTTC.

Only a few counts were recorded for this clone. As DNA, the CDR3 is TGCGCCAGCAGGCCAGACAGCAACACCATATATTTT. Residues: CASRPDSNTIYF. The V and J genes are TRBV5-1 and TRBJ1-3; a possible D gene is TRBD1 (5 bases). Looked up from germline, CDR1 is SGHRS and CDR2 is YFSETQ. The V end was cut by 5 bases, the J end by 7 bases, with 10 bases between. The CDR3 contains 12 residues.